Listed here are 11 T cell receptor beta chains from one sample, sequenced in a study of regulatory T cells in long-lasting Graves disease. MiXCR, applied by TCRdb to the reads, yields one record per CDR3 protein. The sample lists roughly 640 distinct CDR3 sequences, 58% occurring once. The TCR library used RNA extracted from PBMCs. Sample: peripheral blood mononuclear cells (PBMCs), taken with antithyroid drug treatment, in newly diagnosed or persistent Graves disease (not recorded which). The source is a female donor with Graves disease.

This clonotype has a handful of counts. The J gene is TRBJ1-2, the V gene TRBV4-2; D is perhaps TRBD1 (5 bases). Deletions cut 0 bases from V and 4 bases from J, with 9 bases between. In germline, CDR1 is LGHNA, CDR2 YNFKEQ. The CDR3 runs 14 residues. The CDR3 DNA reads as TGTGCCAGCAGCCAAGAGCGACAGATCTATGGCTACACCTTC. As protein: CASSQERQIYGYTF.

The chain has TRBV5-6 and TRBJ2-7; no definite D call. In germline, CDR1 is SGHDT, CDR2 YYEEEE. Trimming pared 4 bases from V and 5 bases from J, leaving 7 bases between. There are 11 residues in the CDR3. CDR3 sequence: CASSNSDEQYF. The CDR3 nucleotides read TGTGCCAGCAGCAACAGCGACGAGCAGTACTTC.

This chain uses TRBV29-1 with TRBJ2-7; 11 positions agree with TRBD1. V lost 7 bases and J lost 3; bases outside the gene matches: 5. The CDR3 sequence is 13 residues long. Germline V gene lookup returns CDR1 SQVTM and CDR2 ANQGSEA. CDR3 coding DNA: TGCAGCGCCGGACAGGGGGCCGGCTACGAGCAGTACTTC. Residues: CSAGQGAGYEQYF.

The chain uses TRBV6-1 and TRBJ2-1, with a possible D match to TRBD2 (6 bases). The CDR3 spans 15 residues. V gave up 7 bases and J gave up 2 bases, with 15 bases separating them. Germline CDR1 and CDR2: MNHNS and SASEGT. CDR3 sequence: CASTLAAGTYNEQFF. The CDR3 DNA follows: TGTGCCAGCACCCTTGCGGCGGGAACCTACAATGAGCAGTTCTTC.

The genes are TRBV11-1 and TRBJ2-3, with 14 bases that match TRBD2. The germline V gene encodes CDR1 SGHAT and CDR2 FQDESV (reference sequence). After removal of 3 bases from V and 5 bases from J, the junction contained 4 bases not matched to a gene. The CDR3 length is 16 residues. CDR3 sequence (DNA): TGTGCCAGCAGCTTCGGACTAGCGGGAGGTTTAGATACGCAGTATTTT. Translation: CASSFGLAGGLDTQYF.

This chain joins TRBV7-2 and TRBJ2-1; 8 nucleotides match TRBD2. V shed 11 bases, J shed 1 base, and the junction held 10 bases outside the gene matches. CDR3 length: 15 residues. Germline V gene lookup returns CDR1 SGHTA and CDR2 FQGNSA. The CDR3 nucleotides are TGTGCCGCCAGCTTAGCTAGCGGGTCCTACAATGAGCAGTTCTTC. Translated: CAASLASGSYNEQFF.

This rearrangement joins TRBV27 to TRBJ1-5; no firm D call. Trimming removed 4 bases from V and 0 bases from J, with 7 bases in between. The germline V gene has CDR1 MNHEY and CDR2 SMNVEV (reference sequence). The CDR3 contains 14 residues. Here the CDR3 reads CASSSTDSNQPQHF. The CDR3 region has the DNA TGTGCCAGCAGTTCGACGGATAGCAATCAGCCCCAGCATTTT.

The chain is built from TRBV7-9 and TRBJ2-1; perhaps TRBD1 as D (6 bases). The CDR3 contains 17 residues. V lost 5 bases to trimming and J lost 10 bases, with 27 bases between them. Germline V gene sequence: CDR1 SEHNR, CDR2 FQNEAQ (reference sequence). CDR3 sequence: CASSDAGVARFSAEQFF. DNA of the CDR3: TGTGCCAGCAGCGACGCAGGGGTAGCCCGATTTTCCGCCGAGCAGTTCTTC.

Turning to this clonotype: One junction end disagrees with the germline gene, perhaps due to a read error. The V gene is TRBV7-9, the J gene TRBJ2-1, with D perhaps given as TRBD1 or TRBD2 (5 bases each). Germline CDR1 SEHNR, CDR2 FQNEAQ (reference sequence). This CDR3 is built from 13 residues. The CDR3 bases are TGTGCCAGCAGCTTAAGGGGTGGGACCCCCGTTCTCTTC. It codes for CASSLRGGTPVLF.

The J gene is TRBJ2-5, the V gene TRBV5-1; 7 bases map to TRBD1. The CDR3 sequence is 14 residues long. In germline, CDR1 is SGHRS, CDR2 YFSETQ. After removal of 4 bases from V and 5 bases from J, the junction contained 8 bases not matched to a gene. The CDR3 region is CASSSGQAGETQYF. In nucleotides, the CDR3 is TGCGCCAGCAGCAGCGGACAGGCCGGGGAGACCCAGTACTTC.

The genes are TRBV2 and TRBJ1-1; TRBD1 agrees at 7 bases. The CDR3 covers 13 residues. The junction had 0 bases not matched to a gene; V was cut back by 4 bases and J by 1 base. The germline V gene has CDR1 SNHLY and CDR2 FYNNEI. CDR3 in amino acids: CASSGQGNTEAFF. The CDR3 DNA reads TGTGCCAGCAGTGGACAGGGGAACACTGAAGCTTTCTTT.